This TCR beta chain was captured in a study of blood T cells in healthy people across ages. PBMCs numbering at least 6.5 million were isolated per sample. For the second PCR, which ran for about 6 to 11 cycles, a sample-barcoded 5' primer and a J-beta primer mix were used. At least 3 million CDR3-containing paired-end reads were obtained per sample. TCRdb redid the calling of the 5' RACE reads with MiXCR, one entry per CDR3 protein. The sample shows about 1 million distinct CDR3 sequences, 40% to 45% of them seen only once. This clonotype was observed a few times. Its target is unknown. Findings and caveats of the study: Unknown donor CMV status possibly confounded expanded clonotype changes. Estimated diversity that came from one million T cells was considered an underestimate.

The CDR3 has 13 residues. The V end lost 7 bases, the J end lost 7 bases, and 14 bases lay between the germline ends. CDR1 is SEHNR, CDR2 FQNEAQ, per germline (reference sequence). The origin of this receptor is a woman in her sixties in good health. Sample: blood. The chain is built from TRBV7-9 and TRBJ2-1, with D unresolved. The CDR3 sequence is CASILMPPNEQFF. The CDR3 region has the DNA TGTGCCAGCATCCTAATGCCTCCTAATGAGCAGTTCTTC.